This T cell receptor (beta chain) originates from a study of blood T cells in healthy people across ages. The study's findings and limits: Older age coincided with a roughly linear decline in TCR beta diversity per million T cells.

Alongside a J-beta primer mix, a sample-barcoded 5' primer served in a second PCR lasting about 6 to 12 cycles. TCRdb independently ran MiXCR on the 5' RACE reads; one entry per CDR3 protein. This table holds approximately 580,000 distinct CDR3 sequences, about 24% found once. This CDR3 region has 15 residues. V was trimmed by 4 bases and J by 6 bases, leaving 16 bases between them. Germline CDR1 and CDR2: SGHRS and YFSETQ. Note on this clonotype: As yet, its antigen is unknown.

The same data also went into a second study, on T cells of mothers and their children. That work states: Every mother supplied over 8 million TCR beta CDR3 reads and every child a few million. Slightly higher overlap, not significant, was seen in related mother-child pairs than in unrelated pairs.

The sequence derives from a boy aged 5-17 years in good health. The sequenced sample was blood. The chain recombines TRBV5-1 with TRBJ2-2, with a possible D match to TRBD2 (5 bases). The DNA of the CDR3 is TGCGCCAGCAGCCCACTAGACTATTCGTCCGGGGAGCTGTTTTTT. This translates into CASSPLDYSSGELFF.